The T cell receptor beta chain under discussion was sequenced for a study of T cell changes during pregnancy in multiple sclerosis. Germline V CDR1 and CDR2: SEHNR, FQNEAQ (reference sequence). CDR3 size: 18 residues. V shed 5 bases and J 2 bases; nucleotides not matched to a gene: 13. The assay was immunoSEQ multiplex PCR, and TCRdb's table has in-frame clones only and misses some. The sample has about 75,000 clones, roughly 94% seen once. The chain recombines TRBV7-9 with TRBJ2-1, with 9 bases identical to TRBD2. The receptor comes from a female donor with multiple sclerosis, enrolled in a pregnancy study. The sample here was CD4+ T cells from peripheral blood mononuclear cells, taken after pregnancy. CDR3 DNA sequence: TGTGCCAGCAGCCTCCGGGGCGGGAGGGGTGGGACCTACAATGAGCAGTTCTTC. This gives the protein CASSLRGGRGGTYNEQFF.